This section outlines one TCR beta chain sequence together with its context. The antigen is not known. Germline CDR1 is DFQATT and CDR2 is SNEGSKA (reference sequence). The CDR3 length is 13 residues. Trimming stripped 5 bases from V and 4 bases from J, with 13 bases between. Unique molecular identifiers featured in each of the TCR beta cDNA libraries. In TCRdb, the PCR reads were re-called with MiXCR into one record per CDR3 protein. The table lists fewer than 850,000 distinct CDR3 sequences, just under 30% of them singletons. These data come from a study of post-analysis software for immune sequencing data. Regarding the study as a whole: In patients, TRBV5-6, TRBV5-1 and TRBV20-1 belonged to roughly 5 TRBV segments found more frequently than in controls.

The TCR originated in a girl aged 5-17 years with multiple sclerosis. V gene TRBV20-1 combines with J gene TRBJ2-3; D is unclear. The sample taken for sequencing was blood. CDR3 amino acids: CSASALVADTQYF. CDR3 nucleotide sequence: TGCAGTGCTTCAGCGCTAGTCGCAGATACGCAGTATTTT.